These T cell receptor beta chains were read from a single sample in a study of blood T cell repertoires in COVID-19. Repertoires were generated with immunoSEQ multiplex PCR, while TCRdb's copy carries only in-frame clones and drops some. The table shows 200,000 to 250,000 clones, with around 88% occurring only once. Sequencing input: PBMCs or T cells enriched from blood (not recorded which). Source of these receptors: a woman aged 50 to 65 with acute COVID-19. The CDR3 runs from the conserved cysteine through the conserved F or W. A D gene is named only where the DNA matches it firmly. Expanded clones are given a class, and other clones once, few, many or no size at all.

CASTESGSSYEQYF	TGTGCCAGCACCGAAAGCGGAAGCTCCTACGAGCAGTACTTC	TRBV28	TRBJ2-7	NA	NA
CASSPRGSTEAFF	TGTGCCAGCAGTCCCCGAGGGTCCACTGAAGCTTTCTTT	TRBV27	TRBJ1-1	NA	NA
CASSDEQPTSGAGSGTQYF	TGTGCCAGCAGTGACGAACAGCCGACTAGCGGAGCTGGTTCAGGTACGCAGTATTTT	TRBV2	TRBJ2-3	TRBD2	NA
CASVNRDRGLGQPQHF	TGTGCCAGTGTAAACCGGGACAGGGGTTTAGGACAGCCCCAGCATTTT	TRBV19	TRBJ1-5	TRBD1	NA
CASSPQGRESQPQHF	TGTGCCAGCTCACCACAAGGGAGGGAGAGTCAGCCCCAGCATTTT	TRBV18	TRBJ1-5	NA	NA
CSVERPPGQETQYF	TGCAGCGTTGAAAGGCCTCCCGGGCAAGAGACCCAGTACTTC	TRBV29-1	TRBJ2-5	NA	once
CATSAETSGRIGEQFF	TGTGCCACCAGTGCCGAGACTAGCGGGAGGATCGGGGAGCAGTTCTTC	TRBV24-1	TRBJ2-1	TRBD2	once
CSVEDRDRGRSNTEAFF	TGCAGCGTTGAAGACCGGGACAGGGGGCGATCGAACACTGAAGCTTTCTTT	TRBV29-1	TRBJ1-1	TRBD1	NA
CAFGLADNEQFF	TGTGCCTTCGGACTAGCGGACAATGAGCAGTTCTTC	TRBV30	TRBJ2-1	TRBD2	NA
CASSYGDRGTETQYF	TGTGCCAGCAGCTACGGGGACAGGGGGACGGAGACCCAGTACTTC	TRBV11-1	TRBJ2-5	TRBD1	NA
CASSFGGPSANTIYF	TGTGCCAGCAGTTTTGGGGGCCCCTCTGCGAACACCATATATTTT	TRBV28	TRBJ1-3	NA	NA
CAWDWGGQETQYF	TGTGCCTGGGATTGGGGCGGACAAGAGACCCAGTACTTC	TRBV30	TRBJ2-5	NA	NA
CASSFNREGGGYTQYF	TGTGCCAGCAGTTTTAACCGGGAGGGAGGGGGATATACGCAGTATTTT	TRBV27	TRBJ2-3	TRBD2	NA
CASSLSGLPGQPQHF	TGTGCCAGCAGTTTAAGCGGGCTCCCAGGTCAGCCCCAGCATTTT	TRBV28	TRBJ1-5	NA	NA
CASSLFGKEGETQYF	TGTGCCAGCAGCTTATTCGGGAAGGAAGGGGAGACCCAGTACTTC	TRBV7-9	TRBJ2-5	NA	once
CASSLLGEAYEQYF	TGTGCCAGCAGCTTATTGGGGGAGGCGTACGAGCAGTACTTC	TRBV7-6	TRBJ2-7	NA	NA
CASRGQGRKVGYTF	TGTGCCAGCAGAGGTCAGGGGAGAAAAGTTGGCTACACCTTC	TRBV27	TRBJ1-2	NA	few
CASSPGLAGRRHIQYF	TGTGCCAGCAGCCCGGGACTAGCGGGAAGAAGGCACATTCAGTACTTC	TRBV28	TRBJ2-4	TRBD2	NA
CASSQVGRGIRNTEAFF	TGTGCCAGCAGTCAAGTGGGGAGGGGGATCAGGAACACTGAAGCTTTCTTT	TRBV27	TRBJ1-1	NA	NA
CASSFLQGGSHGYTF	TGTGCCAGCAGCTTTTTACAGGGGGGGTCACATGGCTACACCTTC	TRBV13	TRBJ1-2	TRBD1	NA
CASSPYGVSQPQHF	TGTGCCAGCAGCCCGTACGGGGTATCTCAGCCCCAGCATTTT	TRBV5-5	TRBJ1-5	NA	once
CASSYSQGSYGYTF	TGTGCCAGCAGTTACTCGCAGGGAAGCTATGGCTACACCTTC	TRBV6-5	TRBJ1-2	NA	NA
CASTGGRYEQYF	TGTGCCAGCACGGGAGGCCGATACGAGCAGTACTTC	TRBV28	TRBJ2-7	TRBD2	NA
CASSYNTENRGYTF	TGTGCCAGCAGTTACAACACAGAAAACCGAGGCTACACCTTC	TRBV7-2	TRBJ1-2	NA	NA
CASSLGQGNYGYTF	TGTGCCAGCAGCCTCGGACAGGGGAACTATGGCTACACCTTC	TRBV28	TRBJ1-2	TRBD1	once
CASKRQGDTEAFF	TGTGCCAGCAAGAGACAGGGTGACACTGAAGCTTTCTTT	TRBV6-5	TRBJ1-1	TRBD1	NA
CAGSGSSYEQYF	TGTGCCGGAAGCGGGAGCTCCTACGAGCAGTACTTC	TRBV30	TRBJ2-7	TRBD2	NA
CAWNSGIAYEQYF	TGTGCCTGGAATAGCGGGATCGCCTACGAGCAGTACTTC	TRBV30	TRBJ2-7	TRBD2	NA
CASSRGGVRLYF	TGTGCCAGCAGTCGAGGGGGGGTCCGCTTGTACTTC	TRBV6-5	TRBJ2-7	NA	NA
CASSEQGGGVNEKLFF	TGTGCCAGCAGCGAGCAAGGGGGTGGAGTTAATGAAAAACTGTTTTTT	TRBV9	TRBJ1-4	NA	NA
CASSQLDSNEQFF	TGCGCCAGCAGCCAACTCGACAGCAATGAGCAGTTCTTC	TRBV4-1	TRBJ2-1	NA	NA
CASSFGLAGGRSPSTDTQYF	TGTGCCAGCAGCTTCGGGCTAGCGGGAGGCCGCAGCCCTAGCACAGATACGCAGTATTTT	TRBV7-3	TRBJ2-3	TRBD2	NA
CASSPAGLNTGELFF	TGTGCCAGCAGCCCAGCGGGACTGAACACCGGGGAGCTGTTTTTT	TRBV7-6	TRBJ2-2	TRBD2	NA
CASSLGTGGYTF	TGTGCCAGCAGCTTGGGAACGGGTGGCTACACCTTC	TRBV5-5	TRBJ1-2	NA	NA
CRGQVRNEQFF	TGCAGGGGACAAGTTCGCAATGAGCAGTTCTTC	TRBV20-1	TRBJ2-1	NA	NA
CASSYSERNYEQYF	TGTGCCAGCAGCTACAGCGAGAGGAACTACGAGCAGTACTTC	TRBV6-5	TRBJ2-7	NA	NA
CASSSWDSRGTEAFF	TGTGCCAGTAGCTCATGGGACTCCCGTGGCACTGAAGCTTTCTTT	TRBV19	TRBJ1-1	NA	NA
CASSPGGYEQYF	TGTGCCAGCAGCCCAGGAGGCTACGAGCAGTACTTC	TRBV12-3/TRBV12-4	TRBJ2-7	NA	NA
CASTGQGATEAFF	TGTGCCAGCACTGGACAGGGGGCCACTGAAGCTTTCTTT	TRBV25-1	TRBJ1-1	TRBD1	NA
CASGQRSTEAFF	TGTGCCAGCGGGCAAAGAAGCACTGAAGCTTTCTTT	TRBV6-5	TRBJ1-1	NA	NA
CASSLPGTGEVIAKNIQYF	TGTGCCAGCAGTTTACCCGGGACAGGAGAGGTGATAGCCAAAAACATTCAGTACTTC	TRBV28	TRBJ2-4	TRBD1	NA
CASSQGSLVYSYEQYF	TGTGCCAGCAGCCAAGGTTCTCTAGTCTACTCCTACGAGCAGTACTTC	TRBV3-1/TRBV3-2	TRBJ2-7	NA	many
CASSQDRGRFGPGELFF	TGTGCCAGCAGCCAGGACAGGGGGCGCTTTGGGCCCGGGGAGCTGTTTTTT	TRBV7-2	TRBJ2-2	TRBD1	NA
CASSLADVDYNKNIQYF	TGTGCCAGCAGCTTAGCTGACGTTGACTACAACAAAAACATTCAGTACTTC	TRBV7-9	TRBJ2-4	NA	NA
CASRGTRSRNEQFF	TGTGCCAGCAGAGGGACTAGGTCGCGCAATGAGCAGTTCTTC	TRBV7-2	TRBJ2-1	TRBD2	NA
CACDRGGGGYTF	TGTGCCTGTGACAGGGGGGGCGGTGGCTACACCTTC	TRBV7-9	TRBJ1-2	TRBD1	NA
CASSRGLAGDEQFF	TGTGCCAGCAGCCGCGGACTAGCGGGCGATGAGCAGTTCTTC	TRBV11-3	TRBJ2-1	TRBD2	NA
CASSQERRGHEQYF	TGTGCCAGCAGCCAAGAAAGGCGGGGTCACGAGCAGTACTTC	TRBV4-2	TRBJ2-7	NA	NA
CASSPGGEQFF	TGTGCCAGCAGCCCAGGGGGTGAGCAGTTCTTC	TRBV7-9	TRBJ2-1	TRBD1	NA
CASAGARPYEQYF	TGTGCCAGCGCGGGAGCGCGGCCCTACGAGCAGTACTTC	TRBV9	TRBJ2-7	TRBD2	NA
CASSYGQGPFGYTF	TGTGCCAGCAGTTACGGACAGGGGCCATTTGGCTACACCTTC	TRBV6-5	TRBJ1-2	TRBD1	NA
CASSSIAGLSTDTQYF	TGTGCCAGCTCATCCATAGCGGGGTTGAGCACAGATACGCAGTATTTT	TRBV18	TRBJ2-3	TRBD2	NA
CASRAPTEGANEKLFF	TGTGCCAGCAGAGCCCCCACCGAGGGGGCTAATGAAAAACTGTTTTTT	TRBV3-1/TRBV3-2	TRBJ1-4	NA	NA
CASSDSTSAGVGYEQYF	TGTGCCAGCAGTGACTCGACTAGCGCCGGAGTTGGCTACGAGCAGTACTTC	TRBV6-4	TRBJ2-7	TRBD2	NA